What follows describes a single T cell receptor (beta chain). CDR3 and TCR beta VDJ profiling relied on a genomic DNA template. From the reads, TCRdb called clonotypes with MiXCR, one entry per CDR3 protein. The table has roughly 240,000 distinct CDR3 sequences, around half seen once. This record belongs to a study of CD8+CD57+ T cells in acquired aplastic anemia. Across the study: Mean yield of DNA from sorted CD4+ and CD8+ cells was 3.2 ug.

Trimming removed 5 bases from V and 6 bases from J; junction bases left unmatched: 12. Germline loops: CDR1 SGHAT, CDR2 FQNNGV. The CDR3 has 16 residues. Patients chosen for sequencing had CD8+CD57+ cells that had expanded, as shown by flow cytometry. Severe acquired aplastic anemia was the diagnosis recorded for all patients. The blood sampling took place in patients who had so far received no therapy. The rearrangement joins TRBV11-2 to TRBJ2-7; 11 nucleotides line up with TRBD2. The clonotype was recovered from a human donor with aplastic anemia. The sample taken for sequencing was sorted CD4+, CD8+, or CD8+CD57+ T cells (not recorded which) from PBMCs. The CDR3 loop reads CASSGSIAGGPPEQYF. The CDR3 region has the DNA TGTGCCAGCAGCGGAAGTATAGCGGGAGGGCCTCCCGAGCAGTACTTC.